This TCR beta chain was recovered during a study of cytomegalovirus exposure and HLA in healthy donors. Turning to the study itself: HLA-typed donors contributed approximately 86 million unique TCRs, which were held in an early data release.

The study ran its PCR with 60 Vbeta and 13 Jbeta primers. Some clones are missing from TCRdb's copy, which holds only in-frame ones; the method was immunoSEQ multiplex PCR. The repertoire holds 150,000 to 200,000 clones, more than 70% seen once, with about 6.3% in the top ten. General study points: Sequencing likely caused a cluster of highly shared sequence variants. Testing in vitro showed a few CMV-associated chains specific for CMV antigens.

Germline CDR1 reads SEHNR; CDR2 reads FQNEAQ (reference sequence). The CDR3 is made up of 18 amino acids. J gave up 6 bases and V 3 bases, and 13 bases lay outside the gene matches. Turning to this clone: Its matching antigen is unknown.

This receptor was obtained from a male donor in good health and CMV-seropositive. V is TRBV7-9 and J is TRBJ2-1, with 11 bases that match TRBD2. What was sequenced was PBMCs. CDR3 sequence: CASSFSLAGGPLRNEQFF. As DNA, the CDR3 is TGTGCCAGCAGCTTTTCGTTAGCGGGAGGGCCCCTTCGCAATGAGCAGTTCTTC.